These 19 T cell receptor gamma chains came from one sample sequenced in a study of γδ T cells in repeated Plasmodium falciparum infection. TCRdb reanalysed the multiplex PCR reads with CATT. This table holds about 30,000 gamma-chain clones, roughly 1.4% found once. Flow sorting of PBMC yielded separate Vgamma9/Vdelta2+ and Vdelta2-negative gammadelta T cell populations for bulk repertoire analysis. What was sequenced was gamma-delta T cells from blood. Receptor source: a pool of human donors (malaria-infected and uninfected, not separated).

Remarks on this clone: This DNA's translation and the protein TCRdb lists, from a much larger clone, do not match at residue 5, likely due to a read error; the protein shown is translated from the DNA. The rearrangement joins TRGV3 to TRGJ1 or TRGJ2. CDR1 VTNTFY and CDR2 YDVSTARD come from the germline V gene (reference sequence). This CDR3 is built from 13 residues. CDR3 nucleotides: TGTGCCACCTGGGGCAGGCTCCATGGTAAGAAACTCTTT. It translates to CATWGRLHGKKLF.

This clone was seen many times. This likely came from a read error, as a far larger clone is one base away. The sample has other DNA sequences that encode this CDR3 too. The chain couples TRGV9 to TRGJP. Germline CDR1 GITISATS, CDR2 ISYDGTV (reference sequence). The CDR3 is 17 residues long. The CDR3 DNA sequence: TGTGCCTTGTGGGAGGTCCCGCAAGAATTGGGCAAAAAAATCAAGGTATTT. Translation: CALWEVPQELGKKIKVF.

Comments on this clone: The protein TCRdb lists belongs to a much larger clone and differs from this DNA's translation at residue 4, which points to a read error; the protein shown is made from the DNA. The gene calls are TRGV9 and TRGJP. TCRdb supplies no J gene; here it was assigned by aligning the nucleotide sequence to germline. CDR1 and CDR2 (germline): GITISATS, ISYDGTV (reference sequence). The CDR3 is made up of 18 amino acids. This CDR3 reads CALREVPAQELGKKIKVF. In nucleotides, the CDR3 is TGTGCCTTGCGGGAGGTGCCCGCGCAAGAGTTGGGCAAAAAAATCAAGGTATTT.

This clone was seen repeatedly, ten times or more. TCRdb pairs this DNA with a much larger clone's protein that differs at residue 5, likely a read error; the protein shown was translated from the DNA. The chain recombines TRGV9 with TRGJP. TCRdb records no J gene; here it was assigned by comparing the DNA to germline. CDR1 is GITISATS and CDR2 is ISYDGTV in the germline V gene (reference sequence). J was trimmed by 9 bases and V by 6 bases; bases with no gene match: 8. CDR3 length: 15 amino acids. Here the CDR3 reads CALWKDRLGKKIKVF. The CDR3 DNA reads TGTGCCTTGTGGAAGGATCGGTTGGGCAAAAAAATCAAGGTATTT.

In this sample, this clone turned up a few times. TCRdb pairs this DNA with a much larger clone's protein that differs at residue 4, likely a read error; the protein shown was translated from the DNA. The chain combines TRGV2 with TRGJP2. The J gene is absent in TCRdb and was assigned here via DNA matching to germline. This CDR3 contains 13 residues. The V gene's germline CDR1 is EGSNGY and CDR2 YDSYNSKV. V shed 9 bases, J shed 1 base, and the junction held 5 bases outside the gene matches. DNA for the CDR3: TGTGCCACCCGGAGTAGTAGTGATTGGATCAAGACGTTT. Translating it yields CATRSSSDWIKTF.

In this sample, this clone turned up a few times. A far larger clone is just one base off, so this is likely a read error. Other DNA sequences from this sample encode an identical CDR3 as well. The chain is built from TRGV9 and TRGJP. This CDR3 has 17 amino acids. CDR1 and CDR2 (germline): GITISATS, ISYDGTV (reference sequence). With V trimmed by 4 bases and J by 7 bases, 10 bases remained unmatched. The CDR3 is CALWDPAWELGKKIKVF. The CDR3 coding sequence is TGTGCCTTGTGGGACCCCGCGTGGGAGTTGGGCAAAAAAATCAAGGTATTT.

In regard to this clone: The protein TCRdb lists belongs to a much larger clone and differs from this DNA's translation at residue 5, which points to a read error; the protein shown is made from the DNA. V gene TRGV4 combines with J gene TRGJ1 or TRGJ2. TCRdb gives no J gene; it was assigned here by matching the DNA to germline. The CDR3 loop spans 14 amino acids. Losses at the gene ends were 5 bases for V and 6 bases for J; bases not matched to a gene: 13. Germline V lookup: CDR1 EGSTGY, CDR2 YDSYTSSV. CDR3 loop: CATWGAVSGYKKLF. CDR3 coding DNA: TGTGCCACCTGGGGTGCAGTTTCCGGTTATAAGAAACTCTTT.

This clone occurred many times. TCRdb records a much larger clone's protein for this DNA, with a difference at residue 3 that likely arises from a read error; the protein given is the translation of the DNA. The rearrangement joins TRGV4 to TRGJ1 or TRGJ2. The CDR3 is 13 amino acids. Per the germline V gene, CDR1 is EGSTGY and CDR2 is YDSYTSSV. In DNA, the CDR3 is TGTGCCCCCTGGGATGGACCCCCTTATAAGAAACTCTTT. Protein sequence: CAPWDGPPYKKLF.

This clone was observed a handful of times. This likely reflects a read error, since a far larger clone is one base away. Other DNA sequences from this sample encode an identical CDR3 as well. The V call is TRGV4, the J call TRGJP2. TCRdb supplies no J gene; here it was assigned by aligning the nucleotide sequence to germline. This CDR3 region has 18 residues. Germline values: CDR1 EGSTGY, CDR2 YDSYTSSV. Unmatched junction bases numbered 10, after V lost 0 bases and J lost 0 bases. This CDR3 is CATWDGPPEYSSDWIKTF. CDR3 DNA sequence: TGTGCCACCTGGGATGGGCCTCCTGAATATAGTAGTGATTGGATCAAGACGTTT.

As concerns this clone: TCRdb's entry gives the protein of a much larger clone, which mismatches this DNA's translation at residue 3, likely from a read error; the protein reported here is translated from the DNA. The genes are TRGV8 and TRGJ1 or TRGJ2. TCRdb does not report a J gene; here it was assigned by matching the DNA to germline references. Germline V gene data show CDR1 as VENAVY and CDR2 as YDSYNSRV. The CDR3 spans 14 residues. CDR3 DNA: TGTGCCCCCTGGGACAACAAGAATTATTATAAGAAACTCTTT. Its protein product is CAPWDNKNYYKKLF.

A remark on this clone: TCRdb records a much larger clone's protein for this DNA, with a difference at residue 6 that likely arises from a read error; the protein given is the translation of the DNA. The rearrangement uses TRGV9 and TRGJ1 or TRGJ2. Assignment of the J gene here rests on matching the DNA to germline, because TCRdb gives none. Trimming cost V 2 bases and J 11 bases; bases outside gene matches: 12. Germline CDR1 GITISATS, CDR2 ISYDGTV (reference sequence). The CDR3 sequence is 13 residues long. CDR3 residues: CALWEAQGSEKLF. In DNA form, the CDR3 reads TGTGCCTTGTGGGAGGCGCAGGGGTCCGAGAAACTCTTT.

A word on this clone: The translation of this DNA and the TCRdb protein of a much larger clone differ at residue 9, probably owing to a read error; the protein shown here is translated from the DNA. The chain recombines TRGV5 with TRGJ1 or TRGJ2. The J gene is not listed in TCRdb, so it was assigned here from a DNA match to germline. V lost 0 bases and J lost 9; bases outside the gene matches: 8. Germline-derived CDR1 and CDR2 are VINAFY and YDVSNSKD. The CDR3 covers 13 residues. CDR3 DNA sequence: TGTGCCACCTGGGACAGGCCGGTTTGTAAGAAACTCTTT. It is translated as CATWDRPVCKKLF.

On this clone itself: TCRdb attributes to this sequence the protein of a much larger clone, which differs from the DNA translation at residue 4; a read error is likely, and the protein displayed is translated from the DNA. The V and J genes are TRGV4 and TRGJP2. The J gene is not listed in TCRdb, so it was assigned here from a DNA match to germline. The length of the CDR3 is 14 residues. The germline gives CDR1 EGSTGY, CDR2 YDSYTSSV. The CDR3 is CATRDYSSDWIKTF. The DNA for the CDR3 is TGTGCCACCCGGGATTACAGTAGTGATTGGATCAAGACGTTT.

A remark on this clone: A read error likely explains why the TCRdb protein, taken from a much larger clone, differs from this DNA's translation at residue 8; the protein shown is translated from the DNA. The gene calls are TRGV4 and TRGJ1 or TRGJ2. Trimming cost V 0 bases and J 0 bases; bases outside gene matches: 5. In germline, CDR1 is EGSTGY, CDR2 YDSYTSSV. The CDR3 spans 15 residues. CDR3 loop: CATWDGHANYYKKLF. The DNA for the CDR3 is TGTGCCACCTGGGATGGGCACGCGAATTATTATAAGAAACTCTTT.

Only a few counts were recorded for this clone. For this DNA, TCRdb reports the protein of a much larger clone, which diverges at residue 11, most likely from a read error; the protein presented here is translated directly from the DNA. V and J are TRGV9 and TRGJP. The J gene comes from matching the DNA to germline here; TCRdb lacks it. Germline V gives CDR1 GITISATS, CDR2 ISYDGTV (reference sequence). This CDR3 is built from 17 residues. Here the CDR3 reads CALWEDGLELSKKIKVF. In nucleotides, the CDR3 is TGTGCCTTGTGGGAGGATGGTTTGGAGTTGAGCAAAAAAATCAAGGTATTT.

This clone showed up just a few times. The translation of this DNA and the TCRdb protein of a much larger clone differ at residue 9, probably owing to a read error; the protein shown here is translated from the DNA. The chain recombines TRGV3 with TRGJ1 or TRGJ2. TCRdb offers no J gene call, so here the DNA was matched to germline to obtain one. The germline CDR1 and CDR2 sequences are VTNTFY and YDVSTARD (reference sequence). V trimming: 2 bases; J trimming: 5 bases; junction bases outside the gene matches: 9. This CDR3 comprises 14 residues. CDR3 sequence reads: CATWDTYGHYKKLF. The CDR3 nucleotides read TGTGCCACCTGGGACACCTACGGGCATTATAAGAAACTCTTT.

This clone appeared many times. A read error likely explains why the TCRdb protein, taken from a much larger clone, differs from this DNA's translation at residue 4; the protein shown is translated from the DNA. The gene calls are TRGV2 and TRGJP. Germline V CDR1 and CDR2: EGSNGY, YDSYNSKV. CDR3 size: 17 residues. The CDR3 sequence is CATRDANQELGKKIKVF. The CDR3 DNA reads as TGTGCCACCCGGGACGCCAACCAAGAGTTGGGCAAAAAAATCAAGGTATTT.

In this sample, this clone is large. This specimen includes other DNA sequences encoding the same CDR3. The CDR3 bases are TGTGCCTTGTGGGAGGCTTATAAGAAACTCTTT. This encodes CALWEAYKKLF. The chain links TRGV9 to TRGJ1 or TRGJ2. Per the germline V gene, CDR1 is GITISATS and CDR2 is ISYDGTV (reference sequence). The ends lost 2 bases at V and 6 bases at J; junction bases unmatched: 1. The CDR3 sequence is 11 residues long.

A word on this clone: The protein recorded in TCRdb matches a much larger clone and deviates from this DNA's translation at residue 4, suggesting a read error; the protein here is obtained by translating the DNA. This chain links TRGV9 with TRGJP. There are 18 residues in the CDR3. CDR1 is GITISATS, CDR2 ISYDGTV, per germline (reference sequence). CDR3 DNA: TGTGCCTTGCGGGAGGCATCCGACGAAGAGTTGGGCAAAAAAATCAAGGTATTT. Amino acids: CALREASDEELGKKIKVF.